Below, one T cell receptor beta chain is given with its context. This sample is part of a study of blood T cell repertoires in COVID-19. Study information: The United States, Italy and Spain were the sources of the acute and convalescent COVID-19 samples. The cDNA or gDNA used as material had been derived from T cells, B-cell-depleted T cells, or PBMCs.

In the original workflow: Reference gene primer amplification gave estimated nucleated cell counts. Here immunoSEQ multiplex PCR was the method, and the copy in TCRdb shows in-frame clones only, minus some. The DNA was the basis for D and trimming; V, J and clone size are from that table. The table includes about 140,000 clones, under 80% detected once. V shed 8 bases and J 5 bases; nucleotides not matched to a gene: 7. CDR1 is KGHDR and CDR2 is SFDVKD in the germline V gene. The CDR3 loop spans 13 amino acids. The source material was peripheral blood. This receptor was taken from a man older than 75 with acute or convalescent COVID-19. The chain joins TRBV24-1 to TRBJ1-1, with 7 bases identical to TRBD1. CDR3 nucleotide sequence: TGTGCCACCAAGCAGGGGGAGCGGACTGAAGCTTTCTTT. Translating gives CATKQGERTEAFF.